A single sample is the source of the 19 T cell receptor beta chains below, sequenced in a study of blood T cell repertoires in COVID-19. Only in-frame clones appear in the TCRdb table, and some are missing; sequencing was by immunoSEQ multiplex PCR. Seen here are approximately 260,000 clones, about 85% observed once, and the top ten hold 3.6%. Sequenced sample: peripheral blood. All receptors come from a man aged 18 to 30 with active or convalescent COVID-19.

The gene calls are TRBV5-4 and TRBJ2-7, with 9 bases identical to TRBD1. Trimming cost V 4 bases and J 1 base; bases outside gene matches: 9. This CDR3 has 16 residues. Germline-derived CDR1 and CDR2 are SGHNT and YYREEE (reference sequence). CDR3 residues: CASSPLSGQGSYEQYF. CDR3 DNA: TGTGCCAGCAGCCCTTTGTCGGGACAGGGATCCTACGAGCAGTACTTC.

The chain joins TRBV30 to TRBJ2-3; the match to TRBD2 covers 10 bases. Looked up from germline, CDR1 is GTSNPN and CDR2 is SVGIG (reference sequence). This CDR3 has 13 residues. V shed 8 bases and J 4 bases; nucleotides not matched to a gene: 6. The CDR3 DNA reads as TGTGCCGGTAGCGGGAGGATGTCAGATACGCAGTATTTT. Translation gives CAGSGRMSDTQYF.

The gene calls are TRBV5-6 and TRBJ2-6; D uncertain. V lost 4 bases and J 0 bases, leaving 5 bases between the germline ends. Germline CDR1 is SGHDT and CDR2 is YYEEEE. The CDR3 extends over 14 amino acids. CDR3 DNA sequence: TGTGCCAGCAGCCTGTACTCTGGGGCCAACGTCCTGACTTTC. This codes for CASSLYSGANVLTF.

This sequence joins TRBV9 and TRBJ2-1, with TRBD2 matching 11 bases. CDR1 and CDR2 from the germline V gene are SGDLS and YYNGEE. V lost 3 bases, J lost 12 bases, and 8 bases stayed unmatched. This CDR3 comprises 14 residues. The CDR3 DNA follows: TGTGCCAGCAGCGCCCGAGGGACTAGCGGCCGGCAGTTCTTC. It specifies CASSARGTSGRQFF.

The chain is built from TRBV5-6 and TRBJ2-5, with TRBD2 matching 9 bases. This CDR3 comprises 15 residues. Germline V lookup: CDR1 SGHDT, CDR2 YYEEEE. Trimming cost V 7 bases and J 3 bases; bases outside gene matches: 10. This CDR3 is CASLRLLAGEETQYF. The CDR3 DNA sequence: TGTGCCAGCCTAAGACTTTTAGCGGGGGAAGAGACCCAGTACTTC.

This clone has a single count. J is TRBJ2-1 and V is TRBV14; 11 bases map to TRBD2. V was pared by 4 bases and J by 8 bases, with 4 bases of the junction left unmatched. The CDR3 sequence is 14 residues long. In germline, CDR1 is SGHDN, CDR2 FVKESK. CDR3 in DNA: TGTGCCAGCAGCCTTAGCGGGGGGGGCCATGAGCAGTTCTTC. It codes for CASSLSGGGHEQFF. The whole variable domain, remainder taken from reference TRBV14 and TRBJ2-1, is EAGVTQFPSHSVIEKGQTVTLRCDPISGHDNLYWYRRVMGKEIKFLLHFVKESKQDESGMPNNRFLAERTGGTYSTLKVQPAELEDSGVYFCASSLSGGGHEQFFGPGTRLTVL.

In this sample, this clone turned up once. Here the CDR3 DNA reads TGTGCCAGCAGTACCTACGGGGAGCTGTTTTTT. Its protein product is CASSTYGELFF. This chain links TRBV28 with TRBJ2-2; D not resolved. Deletions cut 5 bases from V and 7 bases from J, with 5 bases between. CDR3 length: 11 amino acids. From germline, CDR1 is MDHEN and CDR2 SYDVKM.

The rearrangement links TRBV3-1 (or the pseudogene TRBV3-2) to TRBJ1-1; TRBD1 aligns across 9 bases. The CDR3 is 13 residues long. Trimming removed 2 bases from V and 10 bases from J; junction bases left unmatched: 5. The germline gives CDR1 LGHDT, CDR2 YNNKEL (reference sequence). The CDR3 sequence: CASSQRDRVSAFF. CDR3 sequence (DNA): TGTGCCAGCAGCCAACGGGACAGGGTTTCAGCTTTCTTT.

V usage is TRBV10-2 and J usage is TRBJ1-4; the match to TRBD1 covers 8 bases. The V segment lost 7 bases and the J segment 5 bases; nucleotides outside the gene matches: 18. CDR1 and CDR2 from the germline V gene are WSHSY and SAAADI. The CDR3 is 18 amino acids. The CDR3 protein is CASKPRAGRGRENEKLFF. CDR3 DNA sequence: TGCGCCAGCAAACCCAGGGCGGGCAGGGGGCGCGAGAATGAAAAACTGTTTTTT.

The chain uses TRBV4-2 and TRBJ2-3; a possible D gene is TRBD2 (5 bases). Looked up from germline, CDR1 is LGHNA and CDR2 is YNFKEQ. This CDR3 region has 13 residues. The ends were cut back, 1 base at V and 4 bases at J, with 6 bases in the middle. CDR3 sequence (DNA): TGTGCCAGCAGCCAAGGGACTGCAGATACGCAGTATTTT. It encodes CASSQGTADTQYF.

The gene calls are TRBV19 and TRBJ1-4; 8 positions agree with TRBD1. There are 17 residues in the CDR3. The J segment lost 5 bases and the V segment lost 8 bases, leaving 16 bases of the junction unmatched. Germline CDR1 reads LNHDA; CDR2 reads SQIVND (reference sequence). The CDR3 bases are TGTGCCAGTGGAAAAACTTATGGCGCAGGGGGCAATGAAAAACTGTTTTTT. It codes for CASGKTYGAGGNEKLFF.

The chain employs TRBV6-5 and TRBJ2-5, with TRBD2 identical over 8 bases. V was pared by 7 bases and J by 5 bases, with 9 bases of the junction left unmatched. Germline CDR1 and CDR2: MNHEY and SVGAGI. CDR3 length: 14 amino acids. The CDR3 sequence: CASIHGRAGETQYF. CDR3 in DNA: TGTGCCAGCATTCACGGGAGGGCGGGTGAGACCCAGTACTTC.

V gene TRBV12-3 or TRBV12-4 combines with J gene TRBJ2-7; D gene uncertain. This CDR3 has 13 amino acids. The germline V and J ends were trimmed by 4 bases and 3 bases, with 10 bases remaining between them. The CDR3 is CASSSTLRYEQYF. In DNA, the CDR3 is TGTGCCAGCAGTTCAACTCTCCGCTACGAGCAGTACTTC.

The chain joins TRBV27 to TRBJ1-6; 7 bases line up with TRBD1. The CDR3 has 15 amino acids. V shed 6 bases and J 7 bases; nucleotides not matched to a gene: 9. Germline V lookup: CDR1 MNHEY, CDR2 SMNVEV (reference sequence). For the CDR3, the DNA is TGTGCCAGCAGCCTAGGGTCGGACAGGAATTCACCCCTCCACTTT. Encoded protein: CASSLGSDRNSPLHF.

The chain carries TRBV6-1 and TRBJ1-6; no clear D. This CDR3 has 18 residues. V was trimmed by 3 bases and J by 0 bases, leaving 15 bases between them. Germline CDR1 MNHNS, CDR2 SASEGT. CDR3 sequence reads: CASSDPGGPNSYNSPLHF. Here the CDR3 DNA reads TGTGCCAGCAGTGACCCAGGAGGCCCGAACTCCTATAATTCACCCCTCCACTTT.

The V call is TRBV6-6, the J call TRBJ2-1, with a tentative D call TRBD1 (5 bases). Germline V lookup: CDR1 MNHNY, CDR2 SVGAGI (reference sequence). Trimming pared 0 bases from V and 13 bases from J, leaving 16 bases between. The CDR3 is 14 amino acids. CDR3 sequence (DNA): TGTGCCAGCAGTTACTCGGACGACAGACCATTTCAGTTCTTC. Amino acid sequence: CASSYSDDRPFQFF.

V usage is TRBV2 and J usage is TRBJ1-5; TRBD1 aligns across 8 bases. Unmatched junction bases numbered 7, after V lost 6 bases and J lost 6 bases. The germline CDR1 and CDR2 sequences are SNHLY and FYNNEI. The length of the CDR3 is 14 residues. The CDR3 DNA sequence: TGTGCCAGCAGCAGACAGGGGATAAGTCAGCCCCAGCATTTT. Residues: CASSRQGISQPQHF.

The V and J genes are TRBV4-2 and TRBJ1-6; 9 nucleotides match TRBD1. This CDR3 comprises 15 residues. The J segment lost 8 bases and the V segment lost 4 bases, leaving 6 bases of the junction unmatched. From germline, CDR1 is LGHNA and CDR2 YNFKEQ. CDR3 sequence reads: CASSRQGVVDSPLHF. Here the CDR3 DNA reads TGTGCCAGCAGCCGACAGGGGGTGGTGGATTCACCCCTCCACTTT.

This sequence joins TRBV3-1 (or the pseudogene TRBV3-2) and TRBJ1-2; D is unresolved. Trimming took 5 bases from V and 6 from J, leaving 13 bases between them. Germline V CDR1 and CDR2: LGHDT, YNNKEL (reference sequence). The CDR3 runs to 13 residues. The DNA for the CDR3 is TGTGCCAGCAGCGAGCGGGGTCCCAATGGCTACACCTTC. Translating gives CASSERGPNGYTF.